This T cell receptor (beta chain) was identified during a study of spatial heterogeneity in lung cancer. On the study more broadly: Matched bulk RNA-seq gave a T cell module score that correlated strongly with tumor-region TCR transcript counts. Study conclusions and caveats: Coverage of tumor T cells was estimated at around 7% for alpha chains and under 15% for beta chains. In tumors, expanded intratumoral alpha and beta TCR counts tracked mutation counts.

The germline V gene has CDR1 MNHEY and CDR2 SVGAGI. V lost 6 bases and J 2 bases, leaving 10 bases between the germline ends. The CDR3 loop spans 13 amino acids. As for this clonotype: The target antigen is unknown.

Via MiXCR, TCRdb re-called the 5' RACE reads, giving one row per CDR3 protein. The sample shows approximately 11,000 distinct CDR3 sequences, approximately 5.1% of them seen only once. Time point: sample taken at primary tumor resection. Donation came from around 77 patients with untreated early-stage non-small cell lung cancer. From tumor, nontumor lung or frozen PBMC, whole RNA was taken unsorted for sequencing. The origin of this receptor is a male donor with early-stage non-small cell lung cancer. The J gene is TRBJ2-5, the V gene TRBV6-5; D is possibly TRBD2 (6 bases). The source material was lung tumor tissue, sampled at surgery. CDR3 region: CASRRAGQETQYF. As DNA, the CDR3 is TGTGCCAGCAGGAGGGCGGGGCAAGAGACCCAGTACTTC.